This entry lists 28 T cell receptor beta chains sequenced from one sample in a study of blood T cells in healthy people across ages. Sample-barcoded 5' priming and a J-beta primer mix drove a second PCR of roughly 6 to 12 cycles. MiXCR was run by TCRdb on the 5' RACE reads, yielding one entry per CDR3 protein. The sample lists approximately 1.5 million distinct CDR3 sequences, 35% to 45% occurring once. Material for sequencing was blood. The receptors shown here come from a woman between 18 and 30 years old in good health.

This clonotype was recorded a few times. Germline is not matched at one junction end, which may reflect a read error. The chain has TRBV6-2 or TRBV6-3 and TRBJ1-6; 7 nucleotides agree with TRBD1. The length of the CDR3 is 16 residues. Per germline, CDR1 MNHEY and CDR2 SVGEGT. The CDR3 coding sequence is TGTGCCAGCAGTCCCCACAGGGGCGGAAATAATTCGCCCCTCCACTTT. Protein sequence: CASSPHRGGNNSPLHF.

This chain uses TRBV7-2 with TRBJ2-3; maybe TRBD1 (5 bases). Germline CDR1 SGHTA, CDR2 FQGNSA. V lost 1 base to trimming and J lost 12 bases, with 11 bases between them. The CDR3 consists of 12 residues. The CDR3 DNA is TGTGCCAGCAGCTTAGTAACAGGCGACCAGTATTTT. As protein: CASSLVTGDQYF.

This chain uses TRBV10-3 with TRBJ1-1, with 9 bases identical to TRBD1. Trimming took 6 bases from V and 3 from J; bases not matched to a gene: 5. The length of the CDR3 is 14 residues. Germline V gene lookup returns CDR1 ENHRY and CDR2 SYGVKD. CDR3 bases: TGTGCCATCAGGAAACAGGGGGCTGACACTGAAGCTTTCTTT. This translates into CAIRKQGADTEAFF.

The chain couples TRBV5-1 to TRBJ2-4; the match to TRBD1 covers 7 bases. The end of the DNA is better explained by TRBJ2-7, so the J call may be wrong. The CDR3 covers 14 residues. Per the germline V gene, CDR1 is SGHRS and CDR2 is YFSETQ. CDR3 region: CASSTGVGPYEQYF. The CDR3 bases are TGCGCCAGCAGCACAGGGGTCGGCCCCTACGAGCAGTACTTC.

The chain joins TRBV3-1 to TRBJ2-5; the D is unclear. The CDR3 covers 13 residues. Germline lookup yields CDR1 LGHDT and CDR2 YNNKEL (reference sequence). The V end lost 1 base, the J end lost 7 bases, and 10 bases lay between the germline ends. The CDR3 region is CASSQGTLGTQYF. The CDR3, as DNA: TGTGCCAGCAGCCAAGGGACCCTCGGGACCCAGTACTTC.

The gene calls are TRBV25-1 and TRBJ2-4; D gene uncertain. Germline V gene lookup returns CDR1 MGHDK and CDR2 SYGVNS. Trimming cost V 2 bases and J 13 bases, with 24 bases left between them. This CDR3 is built from 16 residues. The CDR3 protein is CASSEDPGRIHNEQYF. As DNA, the CDR3 is TGTGCCAGCAGTGAAGACCCCGGCAGGATACACAATGAGCAGTACTTC. Full variable domain (missing parts from reference TRBV25-1 and TRBJ2-4): EADIYQTPRYLVIGTGKKITLECSQTMGHDKMYWYQQDPGMELHLIHYSYGVNSTEKGDLSSESTVSRIRTEHFPLTLESARPSHTSQYLCASSEDPGRIHNEQYFGAGTRLSVL.

This clonotype was counted a few times. The chain carries TRBV12-3 or TRBV12-4 and TRBJ1-5; 7 bases line up with TRBD1. This CDR3 is 14 amino acids long. V was pared by 5 bases and J by 2 bases, with 3 bases of the junction left unmatched. DNA of the CDR3: TGTGCCAGCAGTGACGGGACAGGCAATCAGCCCCAGCATTTT. This translates into CASSDGTGNQPQHF.

This chain's CDR3 is CSARDRGLASYEQYF. CDR3 nucleotides: TGCAGTGCTAGAGATCGGGGACTAGCATCCTACGAGCAGTACTTC. J is TRBJ2-7 and V is TRBV20-1; TRBD2 matches at 9 bases. The germline V gene encodes CDR1 DFQATT and CDR2 SNEGSKA (reference sequence). This CDR3 contains 15 residues. The V segment lost 0 bases and the J segment 1 base; nucleotides outside the gene matches: 4.

This clonotype came up many times. This chain joins TRBV20-1 and TRBJ1-2; the D gene is possibly TRBD1 (6 bases). The germline V gene encodes CDR1 DFQATT and CDR2 SNEGSKA (reference sequence). The CDR3 is 15 residues long. V lost 5 bases and J lost 0, with 16 bases in between. The CDR3: CSADTTGTSNYGYTF. CDR3 sequence (DNA): TGCAGTGCTGATACTACAGGGACTTCTAACTATGGCTACACCTTC.

This clonotype showed up just once. V gene TRBV6-5 combines with J gene TRBJ2-1; D uncertain. The V end lost 2 bases, the J end lost 8 bases, and 13 bases lay between the germline ends. Germline assignment: CDR1 MNHEY and CDR2 SVGAGI. The CDR3 spans 14 residues. DNA of the CDR3: TGTGCCAGCAGTTACGCGTTAAGTAACCATGAGCAGTTCTTC. Its protein is CASSYALSNHEQFF.

Written as DNA, the CDR3 is TGTGCCAGCAGAGAACGACAGGGACGGGCAGCTTTCTTT. As protein: CASRERQGRAAFF. The gene calls are TRBV12-3 or TRBV12-4 and TRBJ1-1; 7 bases are a match to TRBD1. The CDR3 extends over 13 amino acids. Germline trimming cut 6 bases from V and 10 bases from J; bases unmatched to any gene: 11.

The chain recombines TRBV27 with TRBJ2-2, with 8 bases lining up with TRBD1. CDR1 is MNHEY and CDR2 is SMNVEV in the germline V gene (reference sequence). The CDR3 loop spans 13 amino acids. The junction had 2 bases not matched to a gene; V was cut back by 8 bases and J by 3 bases. DNA of the CDR3: TGTGCCAGCCAGACAGGGGACACCGGGGAGCTGTTTTTT. Its protein is CASQTGDTGELFF.

The V gene is TRBV10-3, the J gene TRBJ2-1, with TRBD2 matching over 14 bases. CDR1 ENHRY and CDR2 SYGVKD come from the germline V gene. The CDR3 totals 17 residues. J was trimmed by 6 bases and V by 6 bases; bases with no gene match: 10. As DNA, the CDR3 is TGTGCCATCAGCCAGACTAGCGGGGGGGCCTTGGGCAATGAGCAGTTCTTC. Amino acids: CAISQTSGGALGNEQFF.

This clonotype was recorded once. The gene calls are TRBV12-3 or TRBV12-4 and TRBJ2-7, with no clear D. V shed 3 bases and J shed 12 bases, with 18 bases lying between them. The CDR3 loop spans 13 amino acids. Written as DNA, the CDR3 is TGTGCCAGCAGTTTGGGCCTCCCCGAGACCCGGTACTTC. Its translation is CASSLGLPETRYF.

Regarding this clonotype: A junction end diverges from the germline sequence, so it may reflect a read error. The rearrangement links TRBV7-2 to TRBJ2-7; D might be TRBD2 (6 bases). Germline values: CDR1 SGHTA, CDR2 FQGNSA. The CDR3 is 15 amino acids. This CDR3 reads CASSLERGNSYEQYF. CDR3 nucleotide sequence: TGTGCTAGCAGCTTAGAACGGGGGAACTCCTACGAGCAGTACTTC.

The chain has TRBV6-2 or TRBV6-3 and TRBJ2-7; D is ambiguous. V lost 7 bases, J lost 6 bases, and 13 bases lay in between. The V gene's germline CDR1 is MNHEY and CDR2 SVGEGT. This CDR3 comprises 12 residues. The CDR3 DNA follows: TGTGCCAGCACCCTACCGGCAGCCGAGCAGTACTTC. This gives the protein CASTLPAAEQYF.

The chain employs TRBV5-5 and TRBJ2-5; tentative D call: TRBD1 (6 bases). CDR3 length: 15 amino acids. Germline V gene sequence: CDR1 SGHKS, CDR2 YYEKEE (reference sequence). The ends were cut back, 4 bases at V and 1 base at J, with 14 bases in the middle. The CDR3 coding sequence is TGTGCCAGCAGCCTATGGAAGGACAGCCAAGAGACCCAGTACTTC. Protein product: CASSLWKDSQETQYF.

The rearrangement links TRBV7-9 to TRBJ2-3; no firm D call. In germline, CDR1 is SEHNR, CDR2 FQNEAQ (reference sequence). This CDR3 spans 14 amino acids. The V gene lost 1 base and the J gene lost 12 bases, with 17 bases spanning the gap. The CDR3 spells CASSLVASSSIQYF. In DNA form, the CDR3 reads TGTGCCAGCAGCTTAGTGGCTAGTTCAAGTATACAGTATTTT.

In nucleotides, the CDR3 is TGTGCCAGCAGTTTTTGGAAGGGGACACTCTCCTACAATGAGCAGTTCTTC. The encoded protein is CASSFWKGTLSYNEQFF. This chain connects TRBV12-3 or TRBV12-4 to TRBJ2-1, with D possibly being TRBD1 (6 bases). The V gene lost 3 bases and the J gene lost 0 bases, with 15 bases spanning the gap. The CDR3 sequence is 17 residues long.

There are a few counts of this clonotype. V and J are TRBV27 and TRBJ1-1, with 8 positions matching TRBD1. From germline, CDR1 is MNHEY and CDR2 SMNVEV (reference sequence). This CDR3 spans 14 amino acids. The V and J ends lost 5 bases and 2 bases, in that order; junction bases with no gene match: 4. DNA of the CDR3: TGTGCCAGCAGTCCGGGACAGGACAACACTGAAGCTTTCTTT. Its protein is CASSPGQDNTEAFF.

A few counts support this clonotype. The chain is built from TRBV9 and TRBJ1-1; no clear D gene. The V and J ends lost 0 bases and 1 base respectively, with 10 bases between them. This CDR3 contains 15 residues. Germline assignment: CDR1 SGDLS and CDR2 YYNGEE. CDR3 sequence reads: CASSVEAHPNTEAFF. Written as DNA, the CDR3 is TGTGCCAGCAGCGTAGAGGCCCACCCGAACACTGAAGCTTTCTTT.

Comment on this clonotype: A much more abundant neighbour one base away suggests this may be a read error. The chain recombines TRBV20-1 with TRBJ2-7; D possibly uses TRBD1 or TRBD2 (6 bases each). Germline lookup yields CDR1 DFQATT and CDR2 SNEGSKA (reference sequence). This CDR3 is built from 14 residues. Trimming shortened V by 3 bases and J by 7 bases, and 19 bases separated the two germline ends. CDR3 nucleotide sequence: TGCAGTGCTAGGGGGGGACACTCAGGGACGGAGCAGTACTTC. Amino acids: CSARGGHSGTEQYF.

The V and J genes are TRBV29-1 and TRBJ1-2; TRBD1 agrees at 8 bases. Per the germline V gene, CDR1 is SQVTM and CDR2 is ANQGSEA. The CDR3 extends over 13 amino acids. V was pared by 4 bases and J by 6 bases, with 7 bases of the junction left unmatched. The CDR3 protein is CSVAQTGANGYTF. CDR3 DNA sequence: TGCAGCGTTGCCCAGACAGGGGCCAATGGCTACACCTTC. Looking up the rest from reference TRBV29-1 and TRBJ1-2 gives the full variable domain: SAVISQKPSRDICQRGTSLTIQCQVDSQVTMMFWYRQQPGQSLTLIATANQGSEATYESGFVIDKFPISRPNLTFSTLTVSNMSPEDSSIYLCSVAQTGANGYTFGSGTRLTVV.

The gene calls are TRBV24-1 and TRBJ2-3; 10 positions match TRBD1. This CDR3 is 16 amino acids long. Looked up from germline, CDR1 is KGHDR and CDR2 is SFDVKD. Trimming took 3 bases from V and 2 from J; bases not matched to a gene: 4. CDR3 nucleotide sequence: TGTGCCACCAGTGATGACAGGGGGCAGGACACAGATACGCAGTATTTT. Its protein product is CATSDDRGQDTDTQYF.

V gene TRBV29-1 combines with J gene TRBJ1-2; tentative D call: TRBD1 (6 bases). CDR1 and CDR2 (germline): SQVTM, ANQGSEA. Trimming removed 4 bases from V and 3 bases from J, with 12 bases in between. This CDR3 region has 13 residues. The CDR3 sequence is CSVVGGTHYGYTF. The CDR3 DNA reads TGCAGCGTTGTAGGGGGTACCCACTATGGCTACACCTTC.

V is TRBV7-9 and J is TRBJ2-3; the D gene is possibly TRBD2 (6 bases). Per germline, CDR1 SEHNR and CDR2 FQNEAQ (reference sequence). Trimming left V 5 bases short and J 4 bases short, with 16 bases between. The CDR3 is 15 amino acids. The CDR3 DNA sequence: TGTGCCAGCAGCCGGGGAGGAGAAAGAGCAGATACGCAGTATTTT. This sequence encodes CASSRGGERADTQYF. Variable domain in full (rest from reference TRBV7-9 and TRBJ2-3): DTGVSQNPRHKITKRGQNVTFRCDPISEHNRLYWYRQTLGQGPEFLTYFQNEAQLEKSRLLSDRFSAERPKGSFSTLEIQRTEQGDSAMYLCASSRGGERADTQYFGPGTRLTVL.

V usage is TRBV2 and J usage is TRBJ1-2, with D maybe TRBD1 (5 bases). CDR3 length equals 14 residues. Trimming pared 2 bases from V and 5 bases from J, leaving 12 bases between. CDR1 is SNHLY, CDR2 FYNNEI, per germline. CDR3 sequence (DNA): TGTGCCAGCAGTGAACTTACAGGTGGATATGGCTACACCTTC. It yields the protein CASSELTGGYGYTF.

The rearrangement links TRBV9 to TRBJ2-1; 9 nucleotides align to TRBD2. J lost 4 bases, V lost 0 bases, and 11 bases had no gene match. Germline CDR1 is SGDLS and CDR2 is YYNGEE. The length of the CDR3 is 18 residues. The CDR3 coding sequence is TGTGCCAGCAGCGTAGAAGCTAGCGGGGTCCCCCGGTACAATGAGCAGTTCTTC. Translating gives CASSVEASGVPRYNEQFF. Using reference TRBV9 and TRBJ2-1 for the parts outside the CDR3, the full variable domain is DSGVTQTPKHLITATGQRVTLRCSPRSGDLSVYWYQQSLDQGLQFLIQYYNGEERAKGNILERFSAQQFPDLHSELNLSSLELGDSALYFCASSVEASGVPRYNEQFFGPGTRLTVL.